In its sample, the clone carrying this T cell receptor (beta chain) was seen a few times. Its antigen is still unknown. Unique molecular identifiers were used in preparing the TCRbeta library. TCRdb independently ran MiXCR on the PCR reads; one entry per CDR3 protein. The repertoire holds 900,000 or so distinct CDR3 sequences, with roughly 15% as singletons. The CDR3 has 15 amino acids. In germline, CDR1 is KGHSH, CDR2 LQKENI. Between the trimmed V and J ends, which lost 5 bases and 2 bases, there was a span of 14 bases. The data belong to a study of T-cell reconstitution after alpha-beta-depleted transplantation in children. Findings and limits, study-wide: Several hundred rapidly expanded clones from non-depleted graft cells reportedly supplied alpha-beta T cells about two months post-transplant. Newly generated T cells supplied most T-cell counts and diversity one year post-transplant. Some patients showed high day-60 TCRbeta diversity, which derived from surviving recipient T cells and thymic progenitors.

This TCR was sampled from a male patient younger than 18 who had a stem cell transplant for acute lymphoblastic leukemia, so the T cells may come from the graft donor. The chain has TRBV18 and TRBJ2-3; tentatively, D is TRBD2 (6 bases). The material was PBMCs, mostly from graft donor cells, obtained 360 days after TCRalphabeta/CD19-depleted stem cell transplant. CDR3 sequence: CASSAGGTPTDTQYF. In nucleotides, the CDR3 is TGTGCCAGCTCAGCGGGCGGGACCCCCACAGATACGCAGTATTTT.